The subject of this entry is one TCR beta chain. The antigen remains undetermined. The source of the sample is a study of CD8+CD57+ T cells in acquired aplastic anemia. Study-wide context: The mean DNA yield obtained from sorted CD4+ and CD8+ cells came to 3 to 3.5 ug. CD4+ cells from healthy donors averaged about 10 million reads. General study results and limits: No significant difference in CD8+ Simpson's diversity was found between patients and controls. There were some 30 CD8+ CDR3 sequences that occurred in both patients and controls.

The template used for profiling TCR beta VDJ and CDR3 was genomic DNA. In TCRdb, the reads were re-called with MiXCR into one record per CDR3 protein. The sample has just over 400,000 distinct CDR3 sequences, 55% to 70% seen once. CDR3 length: 15 residues. Germline V lookup: CDR1 SGDLS, CDR2 YYNGEE. V lost 4 bases to trimming and J lost 3 bases, with 14 bases between them. The sequence derives from a human donor in good health, serving as a control. Sequenced material: sorted CD4+, CD8+, or CD8+CD57+ T cells (not recorded which) from PBMCs. This chain joins TRBV9 and TRBJ1-5, with D unresolved. Written as DNA, the CDR3 is TGTGCCAGCAGCAGCCAATCGGGCAACAATCAGCCCCAGCATTTT. Translated: CASSSQSGNNQPQHF.